These 32 T cell receptor beta chains originate from one sample sequenced in a study of human T cells and chemical hapten exposure. TCRdb reprocessed the RACE reads via MiXCR and lists one record per CDR3 protein. The repertoire holds 150,000 to 200,000 distinct CDR3 sequences, with 25% to 30% as singletons. Time point defined: patch test 3, about 24 weeks after DPC sensitization. The treatment here: therapeutic diphenylcyclopropenone sensitization with weekly scalp DPC. The material sequenced was whole blood, taken in connection with sensitization to the hapten diphenylcyclopropenone (DPC). These receptors all come from a woman aged 18-30 years with alopecia areata. Some clones in this sample may be carry-over from other donors' samples.

J is TRBJ2-2 and V is TRBV5-4; D gene ambiguous. From germline, CDR1 is SGHNT and CDR2 YYREEE (reference sequence). V lost 3 bases and J 6 bases, leaving 12 bases between the germline ends. The CDR3 has 14 amino acids. CDR3 DNA: TGTGCCAGCAGCTCAAACCTACCGCCCGGGGAGCTGTTTTTT. It yields the protein CASSSNLPPGELFF.

The sample holds one count of this clonotype. The chain combines TRBV4-2 with TRBJ1-1; D unresolved. The CDR3 consists of 16 residues. The germline V gene encodes CDR1 LGHNA and CDR2 YNFKEQ. Trimming took 1 base from V and 7 from J, leaving 19 bases between them. The CDR3 is CASSQVKGPGGDEAFF. The CDR3 nucleotides are TGTGCCAGCAGCCAAGTGAAGGGTCCCGGTGGGGATGAAGCTTTCTTT.

V usage is TRBV7-8 and J usage is TRBJ2-3, with D maybe TRBD2 (6 bases). This CDR3 has 18 residues. In germline, CDR1 is SGHVS, CDR2 FQNEAQ. V dropped 5 bases and J dropped 2 bases, with 23 bases sitting between them. The CDR3 DNA reads as TGTGCCAGCAGCCAATACGGGATGGTAGCGGATCCCACAGATACGCAGTATTTT. This encodes CASSQYGMVADPTDTQYF.

This sequence joins TRBV20-1 and TRBJ1-1; D is perhaps TRBD1 (5 bases). V lost 6 bases to trimming and J lost 0 bases, with 17 bases between them. Germline V gene sequence: CDR1 DFQATT, CDR2 SNEGSKA (reference sequence). The CDR3 length is 15 residues. The CDR3 DNA reads TGCAGTGCCCGTAGACAGTTTATGATGAACACTGAAGCTTTCTTT. This translates into CSARRQFMMNTEAFF.

J is TRBJ2-3 and V is TRBV7-3; TRBD2 matches at 11 bases. CDR1 and CDR2 (germline): SGHTA, FQGTGA. This CDR3 is 15 amino acids long. The junction had 10 bases not matched to a gene; V was cut back by 6 bases and J by 8 bases. The CDR3 nucleotides are TGTGCCAGCAGTTCATCCATAGCGGGGGGGGCTACGCAGTATTTT. Amino acids: CASSSSIAGGATQYF.

The chain recombines TRBV5-6 with TRBJ1-2, with D unclear. The CDR3 is 15 amino acids. V was trimmed by 1 base and J by 0 bases, leaving 10 bases between them. Germline-derived CDR1 and CDR2 are SGHDT and YYEEEE. Written as DNA, the CDR3 is TGTGCCAGCAGCTTGTTAACACTAGCTAACTATGGCTACACCTTC. This sequence encodes CASSLLTLANYGYTF.

This chain joins TRBV9 and TRBJ1-3; D gene uncertain. The CDR3 has 11 amino acids. Looked up from germline, CDR1 is SGDLS and CDR2 is YYNGEE. Trimming shortened V by 5 bases and J by 7 bases, and 7 bases separated the two germline ends. The CDR3 sequence is CASRKGNTIYF. The CDR3 nucleotides read TGTGCCAGCAGGAAAGGGAACACCATATATTTT.

This clonotype occurred a few times. The chain links TRBV12-3 or TRBV12-4 to TRBJ1-2; no firm D call. The V and J ends lost 5 bases and 1 base respectively, with 8 bases between them. This CDR3 region has 13 residues. The CDR3 DNA is TGTGCCAGCAGTCCCTTGTATAACTATGGCTACACCTTC. It yields the protein CASSPLYNYGYTF.

The V gene is TRBV24-1, the J gene TRBJ2-3, with D possibly matching TRBD2 (6 bases). There are 14 residues in the CDR3. Germline lookup yields CDR1 KGHDR and CDR2 SFDVKD. The V end was cut by 10 bases, the J end by 4 bases, with 17 bases between. The CDR3 DNA reads as TGTGCCACGCGGGGTCGGAGGGGCCCAGATACGCAGTATTTT. Translating gives CATRGRRGPDTQYF.

The V gene is TRBV9, the J gene TRBJ2-7, with 11 bases matching TRBD2. Per germline, CDR1 SGDLS and CDR2 YYNGEE. The J segment lost 6 bases and the V segment lost 2 bases, leaving 10 bases of the junction unmatched. This CDR3 has 16 residues. DNA of the CDR3: TGTGCCAGCAGCGTTCTAGCGGGGGGCGCCACTAGCGAGCAGTACTTC. Translation gives CASSVLAGGATSEQYF.

The V gene is TRBV20-1, the J gene TRBJ2-5, with TRBD1 matching over 10 bases. The V gene end was trimmed by 6 bases and the J gene end by 9 bases; junction bases not matched to a gene: 13. The CDR3 runs to 14 residues. Per germline, CDR1 DFQATT and CDR2 SNEGSKA (reference sequence). The CDR3 DNA reads TGCAGTGCCGCCGTGGTGAGAGACAGGGGGCCCCAGTACTTC. Translating it yields CSAAVVRDRGPQYF.

This clonotype showed up many times. The chain recombines TRBV6-1 with TRBJ2-1; D might be TRBD2 (5 bases). Trimming removed 0 bases at V and 6 bases at J, with 15 bases between. CDR1 and CDR2 (germline): MNHNS, SASEGT. The CDR3 is made up of 16 amino acids. The CDR3: CASSEAGIPTSNEQFF. CDR3 DNA: TGTGCCAGCAGTGAAGCCGGGATTCCGACATCCAATGAGCAGTTCTTC.

CDR3 DNA sequence: TGTGCCAGCAGCTTAGAGTCAATGAACACTGAAGCTTTCTTT. This gives the protein CASSLESMNTEAFF. The chain is built from TRBV7-2 and TRBJ1-1; D ambiguous. Deletions cut 1 base from V and 0 bases from J, with 6 bases between. Looked up from germline, CDR1 is SGHTA and CDR2 is FQGNSA. This CDR3 comprises 14 residues.

The chain is built from TRBV2 and TRBJ2-7, with D unresolved. The CDR3 has 11 residues. The V end was cut by 9 bases, the J end by 9 bases, with 15 bases between. Germline loops: CDR1 SNHLY, CDR2 FYNNEI. The CDR3 DNA is TGTGCCAGTCGACCATTACTCGGGCAGTACTTC. It yields the protein CASRPLLGQYF.

This clonotype was seen more than once but under ten times. The rearrangement links TRBV6-1 to TRBJ1-6; D call uncertain. The CDR3 is made up of 17 amino acids. The germline CDR1 and CDR2 sequences are MNHNS and SASEGT. V gave up 5 bases and J gave up 1 base, with 15 bases separating them. The CDR3 DNA is TGTGCCAGCAGTCGCCGGCGCCCAGAATCCTATAATTCACCCCTCCACTTT. Its protein product is CASSRRRPESYNSPLHF.

This chain links TRBV5-4 with TRBJ2-3, with a weak D call TRBD2 (5 bases). V lost 7 bases, J lost 3 bases, and 12 bases lay in between. The germline V gene encodes CDR1 SGHNT and CDR2 YYREEE (reference sequence). The CDR3 is 13 residues long. CDR3 loop: CASEGIATDTQYF. CDR3 coding DNA: TGTGCCAGCGAGGGAATAGCGACAGATACGCAGTATTTT.

This clonotype was observed many times. The junction departs from germline at one end; a sequencing error may be responsible. The gene calls are TRBV5-1 and TRBJ1-1; D is unclear. The germline gives CDR1 SGHRS, CDR2 YFSETQ. The CDR3 runs 11 residues. The CDR3 reads CASSLGSEAFF. In DNA form, the CDR3 reads TGTGCCAGCAGTTTAGGCTCTGAAGCTTTCTTT.

The chain combines TRBV15 with TRBJ2-3, with TRBD2 matching 8 bases. The CDR3 consists of 17 residues. The J segment lost 0 bases and the V segment lost 10 bases, leaving 15 bases of the junction unmatched. Germline CDR1 and CDR2: LNHNV and YYDKDF (reference sequence). The CDR3 reads CAITPGLEGTSTDTQYF. DNA of the CDR3: TGTGCCATTACTCCGGGACTAGAGGGGACTAGCACAGATACGCAGTATTTT.

The chain has TRBV9 and TRBJ2-3; 14 bases line up with TRBD2. The CDR3 is 15 amino acids. V lost 3 bases to trimming and J lost 7 bases; unmatched junction nucleotides: 4. The germline V gene has CDR1 SGDLS and CDR2 YYNGEE. The CDR3 coding sequence is TGTGCCAGCAGCGGGCGACTAGCGGGGGGGCATACGCAGTATTTT. This translates into CASSGRLAGGHTQYF.

This clonotype was counted between two and nine times. This chain uses TRBV18 with TRBJ2-7; either TRBD1 or TRBD2 may supply D (5 bases each). The CDR3 totals 13 residues. Germline V gives CDR1 KGHSH, CDR2 LQKENI. V was clipped by 6 bases and J by 5 bases, with 14 bases between them. In DNA, the CDR3 is TGTGCCAGCTCGAGGACAATGGGGGACGAGCAGTACTTC. This sequence encodes CASSRTMGDEQYF.

The gene calls are TRBV6-2 or TRBV6-3 and TRBJ2-7; maybe TRBD1 (5 bases). V was cut by 6 bases and J by 0 bases, with 15 bases left in between. Germline assignment: CDR1 MNHEY and CDR2 SVGEGT. The CDR3 consists of 15 residues. The CDR3 sequence: CASSLSDKHSYEQYF. The CDR3 DNA sequence: TGTGCCAGCAGCCTTTCGGACAAGCACTCCTACGAGCAGTACTTC.

Notes on this clonotype: A much larger clone lies a single base off, so this may be a read error. The chain combines TRBV9 with TRBJ1-5; possibly TRBD1 for D (5 bases). Germline CDR1 SGDLS, CDR2 YYNGEE. With 2 bases removed from V and 3 bases from J, the gap between germline ends came to 9 bases. There are 14 residues in the CDR3. The CDR3 nucleotides are TGTGCCAGCAGCGTCGGAGGGGCCAATCAGCCCCAGCATTTT. This translates into CASSVGGANQPQHF.

The chain joins TRBV20-1 to TRBJ2-7; 8 nucleotides align to TRBD2. Germline lookup yields CDR1 DFQATT and CDR2 SNEGSKA (reference sequence). J gave up 4 bases and V 5 bases, and 13 bases lay outside the gene matches. This CDR3 is built from 15 residues. The CDR3 DNA follows: TGCAGTGCTTTTCGCCGGGGTAGCGGGGTTTACGAGCAGTACTTC. It is translated as CSAFRRGSGVYEQYF.

V is TRBV24-1 and J is TRBJ2-1; 8 positions agree with TRBD1. This CDR3 comprises 17 residues. The V gene's germline CDR1 is KGHDR and CDR2 SFDVKD. Trimming removed 5 bases from V and 7 bases from J; junction bases left unmatched: 15. CDR3 coding DNA: TGTGCCACCAGTGGGTCGGTAGTGACAGGGGAAGAGAATGAGCAGTTCTTC. Its protein is CATSGSVVTGEENEQFF.

This clonotype has only one observation. This chain connects TRBV7-2 to TRBJ2-3, with TRBD2 identical over 13 bases. V was pared by 1 base and J by 8 bases, with 0 bases of the junction left unmatched. Germline CDR1 reads SGHTA; CDR2 reads FQGNSA. The CDR3 length is 14 residues. The CDR3 sequence: CASSLGLAGGTQYF. CDR3 DNA: TGTGCCAGCAGCTTAGGACTAGCGGGGGGTACGCAGTATTTT.

This clonotype has more than one count but fewer than ten. The V and J genes are TRBV25-1 and TRBJ2-1; the match to TRBD2 covers 14 bases. This CDR3 comprises 15 residues. The germline gives CDR1 MGHDK, CDR2 SYGVNS. The V segment lost 6 bases and the J segment 6 bases; nucleotides outside the gene matches: 4. CDR3 bases: TGTGCCAGCAGGCAGACTAGCGGGGGGGGCAATGAGCAGTTCTTC. Translated, it gives CASRQTSGGGNEQFF. The full variable domain, with the rest looked up from reference TRBV25-1 and TRBJ2-1, is EADIYQTPRYLVIGTGKKITLECSQTMGHDKMYWYQQDPGMELHLIHYSYGVNSTEKGDLSSESTVSRIRTEHFPLTLESARPSHTSQYLCASRQTSGGGNEQFFGPGTRLTVL.

This clonotype was seen a handful of times. The chain uses TRBV20-1 and TRBJ2-1; 13 positions match TRBD2. Germline CDR1 DFQATT, CDR2 SNEGSKA (reference sequence). The junction had 6 bases not matched to a gene; V was cut back by 7 bases and J by 9 bases. The CDR3 is made up of 13 amino acids. Here the CDR3 DNA reads TGCAGTGGCGCGGGACTAGCGGGACTTGAGCAGTTCTTC. It translates to CSGAGLAGLEQFF.

The genes are TRBV10-3 and TRBJ1-1, with D maybe TRBD1 (5 bases). This CDR3 is built from 13 residues. Trimming took off 2 bases at V and 4 bases at J, with 8 bases between the two ends. Germline V lookup: CDR1 ENHRY, CDR2 SYGVKD. CDR3 sequence (DNA): TGTGCCATCAGTGAGAGACAGCCCACTGAAGCTTTCTTT. Its translation is CAISERQPTEAFF.

V usage is TRBV29-1 and J usage is TRBJ1-1; D is ambiguous. V gave up 7 bases and J gave up 2 bases, with 20 bases separating them. The CDR3 is 15 amino acids. Germline CDR1 reads SQVTM; CDR2 reads ANQGSEA. CDR3 loop: CSARHNNNPNTEAFF. CDR3 in DNA: TGCAGCGCTAGACACAATAACAATCCCAACACTGAAGCTTTCTTT.

The chain combines TRBV20-1 with TRBJ2-7, with a tentative D call TRBD2 (7 bases). Germline lookup yields CDR1 DFQATT and CDR2 SNEGSKA (reference sequence). This CDR3 has 15 amino acids. V dropped 4 bases and J dropped 7 bases, with 23 bases sitting between them. CDR3 bases: TGCAGTGCTAAAAAGGGACACTCTGAAGCGGGGGAGCAGTACTTC. Its protein product is CSAKKGHSEAGEQYF.

In its sample, this clonotype was seen a few times. The chain links TRBV20-1 to TRBJ1-4, with D perhaps matching TRBD1 (6 bases). Germline CDR1 and CDR2: DFQATT and SNEGSKA (reference sequence). Trimming removed 8 bases from V and 2 bases from J, with 9 bases in between. The CDR3 spans 12 residues. The chain's CDR3 is CSYRDTNEKLFF. Written as DNA, the CDR3 is TGCAGTTACAGGGATACTAATGAAAAACTGTTTTTT.

The chain employs TRBV6-2 or TRBV6-3 and TRBJ1-4, with D uncertain. Germline lookup yields CDR1 MNHEY and CDR2 SVGEGT. The germline V and J ends were trimmed by 3 bases and 6 bases, with 11 bases remaining between them. The CDR3 is 14 residues long. CDR3 sequence: CASSYSPRDEKLFF. CDR3 coding DNA: TGTGCCAGCAGTTATAGTCCCCGGGATGAAAAACTGTTTTTT.